Listed below are T cell receptor beta chains from one sample, sequenced in a study of cytomegalovirus exposure and HLA in healthy donors. Generated by immunoSEQ multiplex PCR, the TCRdb table keeps only in-frame clones and is missing some. Here the sample spans around 110,000 clones, 75% being singletons. The sequenced sample was PBMCs. These receptor sequences come from a young woman in good health and CMV-seronegative. Both conserved end residues are trimmed from each CDR3. Each record gives: clone size, V gene, CDR3 protein. Only part of the rows carry a size: once, few, many, or a class if the clone is expanded.

>.|TRBV28
ASSRGGTTYGYT
>.|TRBV30
AWSPRAGAYEQY
>.|TRBV4-1
ASSQDITGSYEQY
>few|TRBV4-1
ASSPRQGRYTEAF
>.|TRBV9
ASSGGTRNTEAF
>.|TRBV7-9
ASSLGGQNNSPLH
>few|TRBV9
ASSQQGSPYNEQF
>.|TRBV29-1
SVIRVFDTEAF
>.|TRBV5-1
ASSEWGETGPPWTLH
>.|TRBV27
ASSRGGGLNEQF
>few|TRBV25-1
ASSDGGGNTGELF
>once|TRBV15
ATSRRGQVDEQY
>.|TRBV6-5
ASSMARAYNQPQH
>.|TRBV2
ASRALTRDTEAF
>.|TRBV19
ASSDRGHNEQY
>.|TRBV6-5
ASSYSLDSGQPQH
>.|TRBV28
ASSLSTWEQY
>.|TRBV5-1
ASSVTGTGDEKLF
>.|TRBV30
AWSLAGYGYT
>.|TRBV18
ASSPSGNTEAF
>.|TRBV19
ASRSLWEGQPQH
>.|TRBV15
ATSRGPGVDGYT
>.|TRBV19
ASSKQGRSKNTEAF
>once|TRBV30
AWSVLGSSGANVLT
>.|TRBV16
ASSPGPPGQLNTEAF
>.|TRBV9
ASSGGTGKTQY
>.|TRBV28
ASSHQGLHYGYT